This TCR beta chain was observed in a study of OX40 agonist ivuxolimab in advanced cancers. The overall study: Checkpoint inhibitors had been given previously to under 50% of patients.

Comments on this clone: The antigen is undetermined.

Sequencing used immunoSEQ multiplex PCR; TCRdb keeps in-frame clones, though not all of them. The sample carries more than 50,000 clones, roughly 81% recorded once. The V end lost 6 bases, the J end lost 4 bases, and 15 bases lay between the germline ends. Germline V gene lookup returns CDR1 SNHLY and CDR2 FYNNEI. The CDR3 is made up of 15 amino acids. Study-level findings and limits: More expanded clones were seen, on average, in CD8+ T cells than in CD4+.

Specimen: CD4+ or CD8+ T cells sorted from blood, collected in a trial of the OX40 agonist ivuxolimab. The chain couples TRBV2 to TRBJ1-4; D gene unclear. The receptor was derived from an adult with an advanced solid tumor such as melanoma, head and neck, liver or kidney cancer. In DNA form, the CDR3 reads TGTGCCAGCAGCCGCAAGGGCGGTGGTAATGAAAAACTGTTTTTT. Amino acids: CASSRKGGGNEKLFF.